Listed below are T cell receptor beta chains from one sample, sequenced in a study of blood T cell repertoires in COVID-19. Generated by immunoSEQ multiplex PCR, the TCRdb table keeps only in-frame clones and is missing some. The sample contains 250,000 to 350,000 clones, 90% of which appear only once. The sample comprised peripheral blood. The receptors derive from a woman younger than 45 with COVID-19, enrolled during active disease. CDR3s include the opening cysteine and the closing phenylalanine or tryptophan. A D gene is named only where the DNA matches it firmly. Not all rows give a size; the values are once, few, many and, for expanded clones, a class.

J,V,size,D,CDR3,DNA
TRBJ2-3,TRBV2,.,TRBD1,CASSGDSPTDTQYF,TGTGCCAGCAGTGGGGACAGCCCCACAGATACGCAGTATTTT
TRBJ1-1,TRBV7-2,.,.,CASSSLAEAFF,TGTGCCAGCAGCTCCCTTGCTGAAGCTTTCTTT
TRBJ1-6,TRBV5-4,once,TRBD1,CASSSRGPSSYNSPLHF,TGTGCCAGCAGCTCCAGGGGGCCGAGCTCCTATAATTCACCCCTCCACTTT
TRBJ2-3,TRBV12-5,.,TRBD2,CASGSAGDKDTQYF,TGTGCTAGTGGTTCAGCGGGAGATAAAGATACGCAGTATTTT
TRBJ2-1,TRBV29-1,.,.,CSVASDNEQFF,TGCAGCGTTGCTAGCGACAATGAGCAGTTCTTC
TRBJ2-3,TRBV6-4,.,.,CASSDELAPTDTQYF,TGTGCCAGCAGTGACGAACTAGCCCCCACAGATACGCAGTATTTT
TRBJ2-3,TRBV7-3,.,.,CASSLGLAGDTQYF,TGTGCCAGCAGCTTAGGGCTAGCAGGAGATACGCAGTATTTT
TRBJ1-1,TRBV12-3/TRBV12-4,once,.,CASRLGSTEAFF,TGTGCCAGCAGGCTAGGGAGCACTGAAGCTTTCTTT
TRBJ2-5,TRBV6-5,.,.,CASTWGLGQETQYF,TGTGCCAGCACGTGGGGCCTAGGTCAAGAGACCCAGTACTTC
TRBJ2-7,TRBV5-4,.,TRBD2,CASSLISGGVEQYF,TGTGCCAGCAGCTTGATATCGGGAGGGGTTGAGCAGTACTTC
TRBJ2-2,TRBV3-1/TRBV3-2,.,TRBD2,CASSHIRTSGRTGELFF,TGTGCCAGCAGCCATATTAGGACTAGCGGGAGGACCGGGGAGCTGTTTTTT
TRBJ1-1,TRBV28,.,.,CASNPGGLGRRSTEAFF,TGTGCCAGCAACCCTGGGGGCCTGGGCAGGAGGTCCACTGAAGCTTTCTTT
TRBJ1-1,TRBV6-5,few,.,CASSYSGAGNTEAFF,TGTGCCAGCAGTTACAGTGGAGCGGGTAACACTGAAGCTTTCTTT
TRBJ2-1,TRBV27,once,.,CASREEGEQFF,TGTGCCAGCAGAGAAGAGGGTGAGCAGTTCTTC
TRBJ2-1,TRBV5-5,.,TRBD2,CASSTNTLAAFSNEQFF,TGTGCCAGCAGCACAAATACGCTAGCGGCCTTTTCCAATGAGCAGTTCTTC
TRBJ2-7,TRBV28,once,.,CASSLLGGPSYEQYF,TGTGCCAGCAGTTTATTGGGGGGACCCTCCTACGAGCAGTACTTC
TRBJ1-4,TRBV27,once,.,CASSSLGAGNEKLFF,TGTGCCAGCAGTTCCCTGGGGGCTGGTAATGAAAAACTGTTTTTT
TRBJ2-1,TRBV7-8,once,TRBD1,CASTRGQGFSEGGSYNEQFF,TGTGCCAGCACCCGGGGACAGGGCTTCTCAGAGGGAGGTTCCTACAATGAGCAGTTCTTC
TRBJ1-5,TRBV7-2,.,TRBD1,CASSLVGDSRKPQHF,TGTGCCAGCAGCTTAGTAGGGGACAGCCGGAAGCCCCAGCATTTT
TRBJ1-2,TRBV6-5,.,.,CASSYSRGTNYGYTF,TGTGCCAGCAGTTACTCAAGGGGAACTAACTATGGCTACACCTTC
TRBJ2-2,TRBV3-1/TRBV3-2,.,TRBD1,CASSQGDRESGELFF,TGTGCCAGCAGCCAAGGGGACAGGGAATCCGGGGAGCTGTTTTTT
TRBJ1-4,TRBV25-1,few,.,CASSEPNRVGKLFF,TGTGCCAGCAGTGAGCCCAACAGGGTCGGGAAACTGTTTTTT
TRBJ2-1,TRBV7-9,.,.,CASSPGYNEQFF,TGTGCCAGCAGCCCGGGGTACAATGAGCAGTTCTTC
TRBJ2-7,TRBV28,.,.,CASSSRGEQYF,TGTGCCAGCAGCTCCCGGGGCGAGCAGTACTTC
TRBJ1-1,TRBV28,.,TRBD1,CASSIGQGLTEAFF,TGTGCCAGCAGTATCGGACAGGGCCTAACTGAAGCTTTCTTT
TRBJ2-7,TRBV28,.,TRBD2,CASRRGMNYEQYF,TGTGCCAGCAGGCGGGGGATGAACTACGAGCAGTACTTC
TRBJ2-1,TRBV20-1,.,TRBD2,CSASGTRTSNNEQFF,TGCAGTGCTAGTGGGACTAGGACTTCCAATAATGAGCAGTTCTTC
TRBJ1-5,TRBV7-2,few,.,CASSTEKGWIQPQHF,TGTGCCAGCAGCACCGAAAAGGGGTGGATTCAGCCCCAGCATTTT
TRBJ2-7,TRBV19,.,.,CASSDTYEQYF,TGTGCCAGTAGTGACACCTACGAGCAGTACTTC
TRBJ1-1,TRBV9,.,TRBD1,CASSAGTGGSNTEAFF,TGTGCCAGCAGCGCTGGGACAGGGGGTTCTAACACTGAAGCTTTCTTT
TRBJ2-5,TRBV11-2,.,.,CASSLQGRETQYF,TGTGCCAGCAGCTTACAGGGCCGAGAGACCCAGTACTTC
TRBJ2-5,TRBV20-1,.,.,CSAPLQETQYF,TGCAGTGCTCCACTCCAAGAGACCCAGTACTTC
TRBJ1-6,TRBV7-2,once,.,CASSFGQDNSPLHF,TGTGCCAGCAGCTTTGGTCAGGATAATTCACCCCTCCACTTT
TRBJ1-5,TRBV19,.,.,CASRGTPRNQPQHF,TGTGCCAGTAGGGGGACACCGCGCAATCAGCCCCAGCATTTT
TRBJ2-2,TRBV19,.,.,CASSWDTNTGELFF,TGTGCCAGTAGTTGGGACACCAACACCGGGGAGCTGTTTTTT
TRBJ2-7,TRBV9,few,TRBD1,CASSVARTGLGEQYF,TGTGCCAGCAGCGTAGCCAGGACAGGGCTGGGCGAGCAGTACTTC
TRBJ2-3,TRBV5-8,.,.,CASSATDSQLTDTQYF,TGTGCCAGCAGCGCCACGGACAGCCAACTCACAGATACGCAGTATTTT
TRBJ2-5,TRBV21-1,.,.,CASRSVAGLAGPETQYF,TGTGCCAGCAGGTCCGTTGCAGGACTAGCGGGACCTGAGACCCAGTACTTC
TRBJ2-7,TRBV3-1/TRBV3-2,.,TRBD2,CASSQEGVTSRGEQYF,TGTGCCAGCAGCCAAGAGGGGGTGACTAGCCGAGGAGAGCAGTACTTC
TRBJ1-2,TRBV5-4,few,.,CASSLDRLSYGYTF,TGTGCCAGCAGTCTGGACAGACTAAGCTATGGCTACACCTTC
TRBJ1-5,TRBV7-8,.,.,CASSLGPGDQPQHF,TGTGCCAGCAGCTTAGGGCCAGGGGATCAGCCCCAGCATTTT
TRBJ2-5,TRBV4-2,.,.,CASSQVVGNRRYQETQYF,TGTGCCAGCAGCCAAGTAGTTGGTAATCGGAGGTACCAAGAGACCCAGTACTTC
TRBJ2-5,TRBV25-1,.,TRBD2,CASSEYLGGLAGTQYF,TGTGCCAGCAGTGAATATTTGGGGGGATTAGCGGGGACCCAGTACTTC
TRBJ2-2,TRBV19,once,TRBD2,CASSITGGAGELFF,TGTGCCAGTAGTATAACGGGAGGGGCCGGGGAGCTGTTTTTT
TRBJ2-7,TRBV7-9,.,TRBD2,CASSFAGGGFYEQYF,TGTGCCAGCAGCTTCGCGGGAGGGGGCTTCTACGAGCAGTACTTC
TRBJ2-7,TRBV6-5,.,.,CASSYSDSGYEQYF,TGTGCCAGCAGTTACTCGGATAGCGGATACGAGCAGTACTTC
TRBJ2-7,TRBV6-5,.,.,CASSSGIGLGEQYF,TGTGCCAGCAGTTCAGGGATAGGTCTGGGCGAGCAGTACTTC
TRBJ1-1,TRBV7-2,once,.,CASSLAGRVNTEAFF,TGTGCCAGCAGCTTAGCGGGGAGGGTCAACACTGAAGCTTTCTTT
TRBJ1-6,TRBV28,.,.,CASSLHRANSPLHF,TGTGCCAGCAGTTTGCACAGGGCGAATTCACCCCTCCACTTT
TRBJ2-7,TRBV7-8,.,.,CASSLQPDTYYEQYF,TGTGCCAGCAGCTTACAACCCGATACTTACTACGAGCAGTACTTC
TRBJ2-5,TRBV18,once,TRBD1,CASSRTGTGVQETQYF,TGTGCCAGCTCAAGAACCGGGACAGGGGTACAAGAGACCCAGTACTTC
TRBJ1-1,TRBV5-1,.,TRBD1,CASSFRTGGTEAFF,TGCGCCAGCAGCTTCCGGACAGGGGGGACTGAAGCTTTCTTT
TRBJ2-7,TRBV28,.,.,CASSFVSREQYF,TGTGCCAGCAGTTTTGTTTCCCGCGAGCAGTACTTC
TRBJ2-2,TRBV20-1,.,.,CSASRRGPRTGELFF,TGCAGTGCTAGTCGGAGGGGGCCTAGGACCGGGGAGCTGTTTTTT
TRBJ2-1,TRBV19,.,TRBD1,CASNAGTGIYNEQFF,TGTGCCAGTAATGCCGGGACAGGGATATACAATGAGCAGTTCTTC